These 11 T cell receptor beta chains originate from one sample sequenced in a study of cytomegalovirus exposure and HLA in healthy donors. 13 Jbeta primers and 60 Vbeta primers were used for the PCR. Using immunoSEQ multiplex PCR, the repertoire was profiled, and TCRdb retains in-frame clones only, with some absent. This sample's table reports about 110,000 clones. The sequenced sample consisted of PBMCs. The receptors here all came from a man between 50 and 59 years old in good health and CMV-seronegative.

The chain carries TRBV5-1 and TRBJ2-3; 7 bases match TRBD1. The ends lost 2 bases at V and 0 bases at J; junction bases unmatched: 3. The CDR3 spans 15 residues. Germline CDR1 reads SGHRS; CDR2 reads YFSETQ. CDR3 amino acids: CASSFRTGSTDTQYF. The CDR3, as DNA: TGCGCCAGCAGCTTCCGGACAGGAAGCACAGATACGCAGTATTTT.

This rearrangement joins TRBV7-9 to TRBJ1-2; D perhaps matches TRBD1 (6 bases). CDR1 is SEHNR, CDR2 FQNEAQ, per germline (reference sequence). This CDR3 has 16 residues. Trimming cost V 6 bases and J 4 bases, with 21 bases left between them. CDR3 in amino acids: CASRSTEQGPPYGYTF. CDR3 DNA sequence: TGTGCCAGCAGAAGCACCGAACAGGGACCTCCCTATGGCTACACCTTC.

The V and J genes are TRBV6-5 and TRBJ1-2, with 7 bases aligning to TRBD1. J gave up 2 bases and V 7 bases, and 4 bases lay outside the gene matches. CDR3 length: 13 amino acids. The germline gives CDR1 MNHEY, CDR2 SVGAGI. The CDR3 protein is CASTKQGNYGYTF. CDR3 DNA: TGTGCCAGCACTAAACAGGGGAACTATGGCTACACCTTC.

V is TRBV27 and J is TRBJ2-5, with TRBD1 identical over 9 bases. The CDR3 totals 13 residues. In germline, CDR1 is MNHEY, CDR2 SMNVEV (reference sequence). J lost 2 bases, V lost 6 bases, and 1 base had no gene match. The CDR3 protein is CASRTGGQETQYF. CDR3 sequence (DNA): TGTGCCAGCAGGACAGGGGGACAAGAGACCCAGTACTTC.

CDR3 loop: CASSVDGASNQPQHF. As DNA, the CDR3 is TGTGCCAGCAGCGTAGATGGGGCGAGCAATCAGCCCCAGCATTTT. This rearrangement joins TRBV9 to TRBJ1-5; perhaps TRBD1 as D (5 bases). Per the germline V gene, CDR1 is SGDLS and CDR2 is YYNGEE. Trimming took 0 bases from V and 1 from J, leaving 8 bases between them. The CDR3 contains 15 residues.

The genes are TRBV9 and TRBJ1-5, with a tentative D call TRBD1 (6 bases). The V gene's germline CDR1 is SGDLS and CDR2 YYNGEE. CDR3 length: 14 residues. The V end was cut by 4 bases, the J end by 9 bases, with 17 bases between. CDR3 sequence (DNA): TGTGCCAGCAGCCCAGTACCGGGACATGGGCCCCAGCATTTT. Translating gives CASSPVPGHGPQHF.

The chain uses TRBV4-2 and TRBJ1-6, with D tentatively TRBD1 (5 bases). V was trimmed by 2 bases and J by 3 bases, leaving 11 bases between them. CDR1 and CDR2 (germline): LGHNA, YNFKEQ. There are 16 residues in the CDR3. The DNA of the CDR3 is TGTGCCAGCAGCCAATCAGCTCAGGGCTATAATTCACCCCTCCACTTT. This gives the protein CASSQSAQGYNSPLHF.

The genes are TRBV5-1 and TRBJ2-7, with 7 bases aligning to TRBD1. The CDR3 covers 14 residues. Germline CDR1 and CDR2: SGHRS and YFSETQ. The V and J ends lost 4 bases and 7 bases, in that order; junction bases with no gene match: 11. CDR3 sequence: CASSDPTGTQEQYF. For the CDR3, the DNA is TGCGCCAGCAGCGATCCGACAGGGACGCAAGAGCAGTACTTC. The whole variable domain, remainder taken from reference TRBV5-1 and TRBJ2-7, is KAGVTQTPRYLIKTRGQQVTLSCSPISGHRSVSWYQQTPGQGLQFLFEYFSETQRNKGNFPGRFSGRQFSNSRSEMNVSTLELGDSALYLCASSDPTGTQEQYFGPGTRLTVT.

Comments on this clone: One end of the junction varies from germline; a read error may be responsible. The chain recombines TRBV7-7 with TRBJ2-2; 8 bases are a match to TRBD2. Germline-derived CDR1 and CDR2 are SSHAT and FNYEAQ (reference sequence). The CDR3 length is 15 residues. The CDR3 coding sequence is TGTGCTAGCAGACCGGGGGGGGGAAACACCGGGGAGCTGTTTTTT. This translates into CASRPGGGNTGELFF. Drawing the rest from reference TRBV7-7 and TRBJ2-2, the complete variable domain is GAGVSQSPRYKVTKRGQDVTLRCDPISSHATLYWYQQALGQGPEFLTYFNYEAQPDKSGLPSDRFSAERPEGSISTLTIQRTEQRDSAMYRCASRPGGGNTGELFFGEGSRLTVL.

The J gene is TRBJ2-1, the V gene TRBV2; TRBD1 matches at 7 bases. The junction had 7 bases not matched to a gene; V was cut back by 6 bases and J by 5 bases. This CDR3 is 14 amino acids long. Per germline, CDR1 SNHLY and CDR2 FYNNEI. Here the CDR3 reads CASSQTGIHNEQFF. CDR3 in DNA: TGTGCCAGCAGCCAGACAGGGATCCACAATGAGCAGTTCTTC.

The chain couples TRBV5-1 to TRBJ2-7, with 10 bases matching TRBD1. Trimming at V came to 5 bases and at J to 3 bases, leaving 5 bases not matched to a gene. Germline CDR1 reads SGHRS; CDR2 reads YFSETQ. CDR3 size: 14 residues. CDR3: CASRYRDRGYEQYF. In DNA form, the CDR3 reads TGCGCCAGCAGGTACCGGGACAGGGGCTACGAGCAGTACTTC.